The 5 T cell receptor beta chains in this list originate from one sample, sequenced in a study of T cell changes during pregnancy in multiple sclerosis. The repertoire was sequenced with immunoSEQ multiplex PCR; TCRdb's copy has only in-frame clones and lacks some. The sample has 25,000 to 30,000 clones, about 83% seen once. Sequences were derived from CD8+ T cells from peripheral blood mononuclear cells, sampled after pregnancy. Receptor source: a female donor with multiple sclerosis, enrolled in a pregnancy study.

The chain recombines TRBV4-3 with TRBJ2-1, with D possibly being TRBD2 (7 bases). Trimming removed 4 bases from V and 2 bases from J, with 18 bases in between. Germline V CDR1 and CDR2: LGHNA, YSLEER. CDR3 length: 17 amino acids. CDR3 protein: CASSPGTSGGPYNEQFF. The CDR3 bases are TGCGCCAGCAGCCCCGGGACCTCGGGGGGCCCCTACAATGAGCAGTTCTTC.

The gene calls are TRBV28 and TRBJ1-4; 7 nucleotides match TRBD1. The CDR3 contains 13 residues. Germline V gene lookup returns CDR1 MDHEN and CDR2 SYDVKM. V shed 6 bases, J shed 8 bases, and the junction held 6 bases outside the gene matches. The CDR3 loop reads CASRDRVEEKLFF. The CDR3 DNA follows: TGTGCCAGCAGAGACAGGGTTGAGGAAAAACTGTTTTTT.

The chain joins TRBV12-5 to TRBJ2-7, with TRBD1 matching over 8 bases. The germline V gene has CDR1 LGHNT and CDR2 FRNRAP. The CDR3 contains 16 residues. The V gene end was trimmed by 6 bases and the J gene end by 0 bases; junction bases not matched to a gene: 10. The CDR3 nucleotides read TGTGCTAGTGGGAATAGACGGACAGGGAACTCCTACGAGCAGTACTTC. Translation: CASGNRRTGNSYEQYF. The full variable domain, completed using reference TRBV12-5 and TRBJ2-7, is DARVTQTPRHKVTEMGQEVTMRCQPILGHNTVFWYRQTMMQGLELLAYFRNRAPLDDSGMPKDRFSAEMPDATLATLKIQPSEPRDSAVYFCASGNRRTGNSYEQYFGPGTRLTVT.

V and J are TRBV6-1 and TRBJ1-4, with 12 positions matching TRBD1. J was trimmed by 10 bases and V by 5 bases; bases with no gene match: 5. The length of the CDR3 is 14 residues. The germline gives CDR1 MNHNS, CDR2 SASEGT. The CDR3 is CASSSGTGGGKLFF. CDR3 DNA: TGTGCCAGCAGTTCCGGGACAGGGGGCGGAAAACTGTTTTTT.

The V and J genes are TRBV5-1 and TRBJ2-7; 13 bases are a match to TRBD2. The J segment lost 2 bases and the V segment lost 3 bases, leaving 11 bases of the junction unmatched. Germline CDR1 and CDR2: SGHRS and YFSETQ. This CDR3 comprises 18 residues. CDR3 protein: CASSWSGTSGDTTYEQYF. The CDR3 nucleotides read TGCGCCAGCAGCTGGTCCGGGACTAGCGGGGATACCACCTACGAGCAGTACTTC.